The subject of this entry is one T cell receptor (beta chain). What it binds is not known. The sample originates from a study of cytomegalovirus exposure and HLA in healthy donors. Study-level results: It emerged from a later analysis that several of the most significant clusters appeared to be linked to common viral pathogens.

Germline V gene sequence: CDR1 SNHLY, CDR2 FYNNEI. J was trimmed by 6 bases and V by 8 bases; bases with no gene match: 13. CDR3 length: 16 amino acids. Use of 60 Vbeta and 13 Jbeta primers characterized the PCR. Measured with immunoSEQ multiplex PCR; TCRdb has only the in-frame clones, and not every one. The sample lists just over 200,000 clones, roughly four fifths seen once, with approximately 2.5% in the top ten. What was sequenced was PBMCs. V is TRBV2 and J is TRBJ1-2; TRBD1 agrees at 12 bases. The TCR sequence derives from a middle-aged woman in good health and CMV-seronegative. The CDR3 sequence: CASRGDRGLVVDGYTF. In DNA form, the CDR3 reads TGTGCCAGCCGGGGGGACAGGGGGCTAGTAGTAGATGGCTACACCTTC.